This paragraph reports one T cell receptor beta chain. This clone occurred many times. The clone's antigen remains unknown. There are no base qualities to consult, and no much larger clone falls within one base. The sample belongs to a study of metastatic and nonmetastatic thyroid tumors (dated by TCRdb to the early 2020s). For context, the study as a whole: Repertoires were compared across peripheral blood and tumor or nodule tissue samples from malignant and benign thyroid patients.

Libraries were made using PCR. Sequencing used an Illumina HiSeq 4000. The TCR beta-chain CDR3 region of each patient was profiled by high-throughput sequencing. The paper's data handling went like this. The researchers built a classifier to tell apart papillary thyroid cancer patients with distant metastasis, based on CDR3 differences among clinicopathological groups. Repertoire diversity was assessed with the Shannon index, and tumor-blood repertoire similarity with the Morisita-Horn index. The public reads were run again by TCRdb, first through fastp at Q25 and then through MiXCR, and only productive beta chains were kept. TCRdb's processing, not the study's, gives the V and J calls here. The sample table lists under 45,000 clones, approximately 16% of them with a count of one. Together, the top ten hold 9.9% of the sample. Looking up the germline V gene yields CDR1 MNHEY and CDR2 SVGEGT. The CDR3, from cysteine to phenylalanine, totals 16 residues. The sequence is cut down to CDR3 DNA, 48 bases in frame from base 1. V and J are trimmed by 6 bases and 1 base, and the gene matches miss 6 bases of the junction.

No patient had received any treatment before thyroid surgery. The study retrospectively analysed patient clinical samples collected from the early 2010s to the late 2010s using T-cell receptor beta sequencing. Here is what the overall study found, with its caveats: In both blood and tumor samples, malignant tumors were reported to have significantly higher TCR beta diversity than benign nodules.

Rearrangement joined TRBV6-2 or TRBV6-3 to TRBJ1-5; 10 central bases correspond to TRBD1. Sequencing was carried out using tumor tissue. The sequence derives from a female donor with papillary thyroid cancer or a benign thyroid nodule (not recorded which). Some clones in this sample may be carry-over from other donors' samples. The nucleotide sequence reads TGTGCCAGCAGGGATAGACAGGGGGCAAGCAATCAGCCCCAGCATTTT. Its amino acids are CASRDRQGASNQPQHF.